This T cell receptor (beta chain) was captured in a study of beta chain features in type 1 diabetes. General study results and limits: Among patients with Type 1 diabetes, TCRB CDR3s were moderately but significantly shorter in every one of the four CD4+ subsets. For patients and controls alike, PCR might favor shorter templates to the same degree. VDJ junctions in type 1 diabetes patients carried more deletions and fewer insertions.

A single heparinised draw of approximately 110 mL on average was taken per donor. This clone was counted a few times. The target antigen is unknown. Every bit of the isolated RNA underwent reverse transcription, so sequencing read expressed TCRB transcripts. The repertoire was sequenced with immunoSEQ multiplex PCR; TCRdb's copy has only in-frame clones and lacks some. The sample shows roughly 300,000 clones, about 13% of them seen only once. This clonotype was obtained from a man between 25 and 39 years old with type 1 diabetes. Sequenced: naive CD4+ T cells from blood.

CDR3 in DNA: TGCGCCAGCAGCTTTGGACAGATCTCAGGCTACACCTTC. This codes for CASSFGQISGYTF. V usage is TRBV5-1 and J usage is TRBJ1-2, with D possibly matching TRBD1 (6 bases). The CDR3 covers 13 residues. The V and J ends lost 2 bases and 8 bases respectively, with 13 bases between them. Germline CDR1 SGHRS, CDR2 YFSETQ.